These T cell receptor beta chains were read from a single sample in a study of cytotoxic CD8 clonotypes in ibrutinib-treated CLL. The method was immunoSEQ multiplex PCR; TCRdb's version includes in-frame clones alone and lacks a portion of them. The sample consists of fewer than 400,000 clones, roughly 71% of them appearing once. This specimen consisted of PBMCs, obtained after 36 months of ibrutinib treatment. All receptors derive from a human donor with chronic lymphocytic leukemia. The CDR3 runs from the conserved cysteine through the conserved F or W. A D gene is named only where the DNA matches it firmly. Size values are once, few and many counts, or a class for expanded clones, and some rows have none.

NA	TRBJ1-2	TRBV10-2	few	CASSQGAVVGYTF	TGCGCCAGCAGTCAAGGGGCCGTTGTCGGCTACACCTTC
TRBD2	TRBJ2-7	TRBV5-6	NA	CASSWTRNHEQYF	TGTGCCAGCAGCTGGACTAGGAACCACGAGCAGTACTTC
NA	TRBJ2-7	TRBV2	NA	CASSLRAQSYEQYF	TGTGCCAGCAGTCTCCGGGCCCAATCCTACGAGCAGTACTTC
NA	TRBJ2-1	TRBV11-2	NA	CASSWTKTYNEQFF	TGTGCCAGCAGCTGGACGAAAACCTACAATGAGCAGTTCTTC
TRBD1	TRBJ2-5	TRBV27	NA	CASSTRQGWEETQYF	TGTGCCAGCAGTACCCGACAGGGGTGGGAAGAGACCCAGTACTTC
NA	TRBJ2-7	TRBV7-6	few	CASSLTYEQYF	TGTGCCAGCAGCCTAACCTACGAGCAGTACTTC
TRBD1	TRBJ1-2	TRBV5-1	NA	CASRGQGNYGYTF	TGCGCCAGCCGGGGACAGGGCAACTATGGCTACACCTTC
NA	TRBJ1-5	TRBV2	NA	CASSEARIVQQGGSNQPQHF	TGTGCCAGCAGTGAAGCGCGGATTGTGCAACAGGGCGGGAGCAATCAGCCCCAGCATTTT
TRBD2	TRBJ2-5	TRBV5-1	once	CASSLASSGKETQYF	TGCGCCAGCAGCTTGGCCTCTAGCGGAAAAGAGACCCAGTACTTC
NA	TRBJ2-7	TRBV19	NA	CASSIGAGHYEQYF	TGTGCCAGTAGTATAGGGGCAGGGCACTACGAGCAGTACTTC
NA	TRBJ1-2	TRBV4-1	NA	CASSQVIRDSPYGYTF	TGCGCCAGCAGCCAAGTAATAAGAGACAGTCCGTATGGCTACACCTTC
TRBD1	TRBJ1-4	TRBV5-6	few	CASSHDRGNEKLFF	TGTGCCAGCAGCCATGACAGGGGGAACGAAAAACTGTTTTTT
TRBD2	TRBJ2-7	TRBV28	NA	CATRVGLAGLGSEQYF	TGTGCCACGCGCGTGGGACTAGCGGGCCTAGGATCCGAGCAGTACTTC
NA	TRBJ1-2	TRBV4-2	few	CASSQATGNYGYTF	TGTGCCAGCAGCCAAGCAACAGGGAACTATGGCTACACCTTC
NA	TRBJ1-3	TRBV5-4	NA	CASKVGGGHSGNTIYF	TGTGCCAGCAAAGTAGGGGGGGGCCACTCTGGAAACACCATATATTTT
NA	TRBJ2-4	TRBV5-5	NA	CASSPGTGGAKNIQYF	TGTGCCAGCAGCCCAGGGACTGGAGGGGCCAAAAACATTCAGTACTTC
NA	TRBJ2-3	TRBV6-1	NA	CASSEIHTQYF	TGTGCCAGCAGTGAAATACATACGCAGTATTTT
TRBD1	TRBJ2-5	TRBV2	NA	CASGVGTGEETQYF	TGTGCCAGCGGGGTGGGGACAGGGGAAGAGACCCAGTACTTC
NA	TRBJ2-5	TRBV7-6	NA	CASSLGSKETQYF	TGTGCCAGCAGCTTAGGGTCTAAAGAGACCCAGTACTTC
NA	TRBJ1-1	TRBV6-5	NA	CASGEGGWAEAFF	TGTGCCAGCGGCGAGGGGGGCTGGGCTGAAGCTTTCTTT
NA	TRBJ2-7	TRBV6-5	NA	CASRGLHEQYF	TGTGCCAGCAGGGGCCTCCACGAGCAGTACTTC
NA	TRBJ1-1	TRBV18	few	CASSPRPTHEAFF	TGTGCCAGCTCACCACGACCGACGCATGAAGCTTTCTTT
TRBD2	TRBJ2-5	TRBV5-1	NA	CASSLGLAGGHETQYF	TGCGCCAGCAGCCTGGGACTAGCGGGGGGTCACGAGACCCAGTACTTC
NA	TRBJ1-2	TRBV9	NA	CASSVDHRANYGYTF	TGTGCCAGCAGCGTAGATCACAGAGCTAACTATGGCTACACCTTC
NA	TRBJ2-7	TRBV4-2	few	CASSQVWTPVYEQYF	TGTGCCAGCAGCCAAGTTTGGACACCGGTCTACGAGCAGTACTTC
NA	TRBJ2-4	TRBV2	once	CASSDSLAVKNIQYF	TGTGCCAGCAGTGATAGTTTAGCGGTGAAAAACATTCAGTACTTC
NA	TRBJ1-1	TRBV7-6	NA	CASSSRLATEAFF	TGTGCCAGCAGCTCCAGATTGGCCACTGAAGCTTTCTTT
TRBD2	TRBJ2-7	TRBV10-3	NA	CAISPGLAGAYEQYF	TGTGCCATCAGCCCGGGACTAGCGGGAGCGTACGAGCAGTACTTC
TRBD2	TRBJ2-3	TRBV13	NA	CASTRLAGVLEDTQYF	TGTGCCAGCACCCGACTAGCGGGAGTTCTGGAAGATACGCAGTATTTT
NA	TRBJ2-3	TRBV11-2	NA	CASSLFYTDTQYF	TGTGCCAGCAGCTTATTCTACACAGATACGCAGTATTTT
NA	TRBJ2-3	TRBV7-2	few	CASSLAHHSTDTQYF	TGTGCCAGCAGCTTAGCCCATCACAGCACAGATACGCAGTATTTT
NA	TRBJ1-5	TRBV11-3	NA	CASSLWTGTYSNQPQHF	TGTGCCAGCAGCTTATGGACGGGGACTTATAGCAATCAGCCCCAGCATTTT
NA	TRBJ1-2	TRBV27	few	CASSTTGANYGYTF	TGTGCCAGCAGCACGACAGGTGCCAACTATGGCTACACCTTC
NA	TRBJ1-4	TRBV29-1	NA	CSSRRSGSEKLFF	TGCAGCTCCCGCCGCTCCGGGAGTGAAAAACTGTTTTTT
NA	TRBJ1-5	TRBV5-6	few	CASSLRSQPQHF	TGTGCCAGCAGCCTCCGTTCGCAGCCCCAGCATTTT
TRBD1	TRBJ2-5	TRBV7-9	once	CASSLVARGRETQYF	TGTGCCAGCAGCTTAGTGGCCAGGGGGCGAGAGACCCAGTACTTC
NA	TRBJ1-4	TRBV5-1	few	CASSGTNEKLFF	TGCGCCAGCAGTGGAACTAATGAAAAACTGTTTTTT
TRBD2	TRBJ2-7	TRBV15	NA	CATSREGLAGDEQYF	TGTGCCACCAGCAGAGAGGGCCTAGCGGGAGACGAGCAGTACTTC
NA	TRBJ1-3	TRBV28	once	CASSFRGGGNTIYF	TGTGCCAGCAGTTTTAGGGGGGGCGGAAACACCATATATTTT
TRBD2	TRBJ2-3	TRBV2	NA	CASIRRTSGRGDTQYF	TGTGCCAGCATCAGACGGACTAGCGGGAGAGGAGATACGCAGTATTTT
TRBD2	TRBJ2-2	TRBV5-4	few	CASSLGLALTGELFF	TGTGCCAGCAGCTTGGGACTAGCGCTCACCGGGGAGCTGTTTTTT
TRBD1	TRBJ2-5	TRBV27	NA	CASSPLGQVQETQYF	TGTGCCAGCAGTCCCTTGGGACAGGTCCAAGAGACCCAGTACTTC
NA	TRBJ2-7	TRBV27	NA	CASSSGPSYEQYF	TGTGCCAGCAGCTCGGGACCGTCCTACGAGCAGTACTTC
TRBD2	TRBJ2-1	TRBV12-5	NA	CASTGLAGEQFF	TGTGCTAGTACGGGACTAGCGGGAGAACAGTTCTTC
TRBD1	TRBJ1-1	TRBV9	NA	CASSASGQGTEAFF	TGTGCCAGCAGCGCGTCGGGACAGGGGACTGAAGCTTTCTTT
NA	TRBJ2-4	TRBV6-5	NA	CASRTAQAKNIQYF	TGTGCCAGCAGGACAGCGCAAGCCAAAAACATTCAGTACTTC
TRBD1	TRBJ2-1	TRBV5-6	NA	CASSTGGRGEQFF	TGTGCCAGCAGTACAGGGGGCAGGGGTGAGCAGTTCTTC